This T cell receptor (beta chain) appears in the sequencing data of a study of CD8+CD57+ T cells in acquired aplastic anemia. Regarding the study as a whole: Patients and controls were not found to differ significantly in CD8+ Simpson's diversity.

Note on this clonotype: Its matching antigen is unknown.

An expansion of CD8+CD57+ cells by flow cytometry had been shown in patients chosen for sequencing. Using genomic DNA as the template, TCR beta VDJ and CDR3 profiling was carried out. Each CDR3 protein gets one entry after TCRdb re-called the reads with MiXCR. This repertoire shows 260,000 or so distinct CDR3 sequences, around 45% found once; its top ten account for 7% to 10%. V lost 2 bases, J lost 9 bases, and 4 bases lay in between. The CDR3 is made up of 11 amino acids. CDR1 is SGHTA, CDR2 FQGNSA, per germline. This chain links TRBV7-2 with TRBJ2-2; D is undetermined. The source material was sorted CD4+, CD8+, or CD8+CD57+ T cells (not recorded which) from PBMCs. The source is a human donor with aplastic anemia. CDR3 DNA sequence: TGTGCCAGCAGCTTAACCCGGGAGCTGTTTTTT. Protein: CASSLTRELFF.